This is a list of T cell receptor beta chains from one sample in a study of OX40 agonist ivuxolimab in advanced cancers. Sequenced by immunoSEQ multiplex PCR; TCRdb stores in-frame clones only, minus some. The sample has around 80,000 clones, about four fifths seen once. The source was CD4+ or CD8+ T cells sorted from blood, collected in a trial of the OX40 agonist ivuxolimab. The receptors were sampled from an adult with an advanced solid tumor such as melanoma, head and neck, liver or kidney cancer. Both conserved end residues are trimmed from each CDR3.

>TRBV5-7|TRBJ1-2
ASTGQGYYGYT
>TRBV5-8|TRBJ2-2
ASSLLTGTVESGELF
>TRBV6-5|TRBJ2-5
ASRLTGRFWETQY
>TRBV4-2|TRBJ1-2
ASSQAGTGGSNVGGYT
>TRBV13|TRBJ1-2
ASSRTGDGYT
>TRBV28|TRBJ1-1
ASSLDGTEAF
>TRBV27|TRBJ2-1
ASSSPGFGGARNEQF
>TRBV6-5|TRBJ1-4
ASKPGQGAEKLF
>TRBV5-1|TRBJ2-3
ASSLQERTDTQY
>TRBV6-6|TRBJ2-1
ASSSRQYNEQF
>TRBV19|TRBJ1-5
ASSLSGQNFYVDQPQH
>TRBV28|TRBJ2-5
ASSLLRTGGTPAYQETQY
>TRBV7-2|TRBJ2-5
ASNPLAGGRGETQY
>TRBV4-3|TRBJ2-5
ASSQFPGGEWTQY
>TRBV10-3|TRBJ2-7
AISETSFSSYEQY
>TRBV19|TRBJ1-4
ASSIYPEKLF
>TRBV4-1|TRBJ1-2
ASSPPGRPNYGYT
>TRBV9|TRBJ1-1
ASSPTGRGGTEAF
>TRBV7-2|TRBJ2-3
ASSFGWTAVDQY
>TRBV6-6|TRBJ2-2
ASKKHTGELF
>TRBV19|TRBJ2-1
ASKETIYNEQF
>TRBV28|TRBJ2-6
ASSLTGRRGANVLT
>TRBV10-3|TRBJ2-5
AIRGTAGETQY
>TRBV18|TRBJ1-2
ASSPGQNYGYT
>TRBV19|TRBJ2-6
ASHPTAGSRANVLT
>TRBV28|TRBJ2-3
ASFDKPFRGHTDTQY
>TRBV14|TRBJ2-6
ASSPRVSADGANVLT
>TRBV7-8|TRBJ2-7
ASSLQGYSYEQY
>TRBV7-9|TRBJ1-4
ASSPGTGGYEKLF
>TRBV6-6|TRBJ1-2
ASSYSDYGYT
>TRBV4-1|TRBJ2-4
ASSQEGTGVSIQY
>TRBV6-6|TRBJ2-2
ASSYSEGLGTGELF
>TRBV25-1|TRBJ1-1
ASSLTGFNTEAF
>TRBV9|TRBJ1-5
ASSVAGGADQPQH
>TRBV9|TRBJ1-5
ASSVGNSNQPQH
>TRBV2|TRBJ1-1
ASSRQGGAEAF
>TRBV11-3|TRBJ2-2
ASSLGTGGTGELF
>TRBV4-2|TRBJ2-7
ASSQDSAGGGDEQY
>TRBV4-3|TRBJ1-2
ASSQVGGGGLYGYT
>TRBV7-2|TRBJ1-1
ASRPTWNTEAF
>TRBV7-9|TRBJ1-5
ASSPGPGIQPQH
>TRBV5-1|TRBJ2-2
ASSPVGGTGELF
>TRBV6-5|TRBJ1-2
ASSSSPTANYGYT
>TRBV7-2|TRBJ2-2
ASSLNGQNTGELF
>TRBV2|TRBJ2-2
ASRSDRFNTGELF
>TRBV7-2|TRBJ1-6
ASSSPGTGAPNSPLH
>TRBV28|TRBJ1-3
ASNLPGKGNTIY
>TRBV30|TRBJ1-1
AWGRTGGAAF
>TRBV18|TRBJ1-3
ASSPMPGFLLISGNTIY